The 21 T cell receptor beta chains below all came from one sample that was sequenced in a study of monozygotic twins with inflammatory bowel disease. TCRdb processed the 5' RACE reads again and assigns one entry to each CDR3 protein, with no DNA. Its table lists around 230,000 distinct CDR3 sequences. The source material was blood. These TCRs come from a human donor with ulcerative colitis or Crohn's disease, or a healthy co-twin of an affected twin (not recorded which).

This chain links TRBV5-1 with TRBJ2-2; with no DNA, the TCRdb D assignment of TRBD1 cannot be verified. Germline V CDR1 and CDR2: SGHRS, YFSETQ. The CDR3 has 16 amino acids. The CDR3 loop is CASRPPGQTNTGELFF.

The V call is TRBV10-3, the J call TRBJ1-1. There are 14 residues in the CDR3. Germline-derived CDR1 and CDR2 are ENHRY and SYGVKD. The CDR3 protein is CAISTQEVGTEAFF.

The chain uses TRBV7-6 and TRBJ2-1. CDR3 length equals 17 residues. Germline V gene lookup returns CDR1 SGHVS and CDR2 FNYEAQ. CDR3 sequence: CASSLNPAVGVGNEQFF.

V and J are TRBV29-1 and TRBJ1-2; TCRdb designates TRBD1, a call that cannot be tested without DNA. Germline-derived CDR1 and CDR2 are SQVTM and ANQGSEA. CDR3 length equals 12 residues. The CDR3 spells CSGSGQDYGYTF.

This chain connects TRBV11-2 to TRBJ2-5. CDR3 length: 16 residues. Germline V lookup: CDR1 SGHAT, CDR2 FQNNGV. The CDR3 here is CASSPLLDGYQETQYF.

The rearrangement joins TRBV12-3 or TRBV12-4 to TRBJ1-2; TCRdb calls TRBD1, which cannot be checked without DNA. This CDR3 is built from 12 residues. CDR3 amino acids: CATMRGNYGYTF.

The J gene is TRBJ2-1, the V gene TRBV5-1. The CDR3 has 17 residues. CDR1 is SGHRS and CDR2 is YFSETQ in the germline V gene. Here the CDR3 reads CASSLSLGSYAYNEQFF.

This chain connects TRBV7-9 to TRBJ1-6. The CDR3 is made up of 13 amino acids. CDR1 SEHNR and CDR2 FQNEAQ come from the germline V gene (reference sequence). This CDR3 is CASSLVGYSPLHF.

The CDR3 spells CASTGQGRPQETQYF. The V and J genes are TRBV6-1 and TRBJ2-5; the D call from TCRdb, TRBD1, cannot be confirmed without DNA. Germline loops: CDR1 MNHNS, CDR2 SASEGT. The CDR3 contains 15 residues.

The chain links TRBV18 to TRBJ1-6. The CDR3 loop spans 14 amino acids. Germline CDR1 KGHSH, CDR2 LQKENI. CDR3 residues: CASSPFNENSPLHF.

The chain uses TRBV6-1 and TRBJ1-5; TCRdb's D call of TRBD1 is untestable without DNA. The V gene's germline CDR1 is MNHNS and CDR2 SASEGT. The CDR3 extends over 15 amino acids. The CDR3 spells CASRLQGTLNQPQHF.

The V gene is TRBV6-1, the J gene TRBJ2-7; TCRdb's assignment of TRBD1 cannot be checked, as there is no DNA. Looked up from germline, CDR1 is MNHNS and CDR2 is SASEGT. The CDR3 extends over 15 amino acids. The chain's CDR3 is CASKPNRDGKYEQYF.

This chain connects TRBV9 to TRBJ1-2; the TCRdb D gene call, TRBD1, has no DNA to confirm it. Germline CDR1 is SGDLS and CDR2 is YYNGEE. The CDR3 runs 13 residues. The CDR3 sequence: CASSPGQGNGYTF.

The CDR3 reads CASKSASQGPDTQYF. The genes are TRBV28 and TRBJ2-3; TCRdb's D call of TRBD1 is untestable without DNA. Germline V CDR1 and CDR2: MDHEN, SYDVKM. This CDR3 comprises 15 residues.

CDR3 in amino acids: CASSPADRTKAFF. This chain joins TRBV7-8 and TRBJ1-1. This CDR3 comprises 13 residues. Germline V CDR1 and CDR2: SGHVS, FQNEAQ.

The chain links TRBV20-1 to TRBJ2-7. Germline V gene sequence: CDR1 DFQATT, CDR2 SNEGSKA (reference sequence). The length of the CDR3 is 14 residues. The CDR3 protein is CSASKGTGTYEQYF.

The chain recombines TRBV20-1 with TRBJ1-1. Germline-derived CDR1 and CDR2 are DFQATT and SNEGSKA (reference sequence). CDR3 length: 11 amino acids. CDR3 sequence reads: CSARVYGKAFF.

The J gene is TRBJ1-3, the V gene TRBV7-9. CDR1 and CDR2 (germline): SEHNR, FQNEAQ (reference sequence). The CDR3 runs 16 residues. CDR3 sequence: CASSSYKGGYGNTIYF.

The V gene is TRBV7-8, the J gene TRBJ2-7; TCRdb's D gene call, TRBD2, goes unchecked for lack of DNA. The CDR3 has 13 amino acids. The germline V gene encodes CDR1 SGHVS and CDR2 FQNEAQ. The CDR3 loop reads CASSLGSSWTLHF.

J is TRBJ2-7 and V is TRBV3-1; TCRdb proposes TRBD1, but this gene call is untestable without DNA. Per the germline V gene, CDR1 is LGHDT and CDR2 is YNNKEL (reference sequence). The CDR3 length is 17 residues. CDR3 in amino acids: CASSLGAGILGDYEQYF.

The chain has TRBV5-6 and TRBJ2-4. There are 16 residues in the CDR3. Germline CDR1 and CDR2: SGHDT and YYEEEE. This chain's CDR3 is CASSLDSTLAKNIQYF.